Reported below is one T cell receptor beta chain. Its antigen is unidentified. The sample is drawn from a study of shared clonotypes between healthy human individuals. Study-level results: Though the depth was large, rarefaction showed that sorted-subset sequencing was incomplete. Only blood samples were collected, and tissue repertoires likely differ. Memory subsets generally showed lower estimated richness than naive subsets.

In the authors' workflow: Owing to the provision of junction-only sequences devoid of quality scores by immunoSEQ, filtering differed. Libraries were prepared by immunoSEQ multiplex PCR; TCRdb keeps only in-frame clonotypes and omits some of them. The V and J calls and the clone size are those of that table, but D and trimming were determined from the DNA. Of roughly 2.2 million clones listed, approximately 93% are singletons. The sequenced sample was naive CD4+ T cells from PBMCs. Subset indicated: CD45RA+ positively selected. This sequence was found in a young man in good health. Some clones in this sample may be carry-over from other donors' samples.

The CDR3 DNA reads TGCGCCAGCAGCTGGGATGCGAAGGGGGCTTACAATGAGCAGTTCTTC. It specifies CASSWDAKGAYNEQFF. This sequence joins TRBV5-1 and TRBJ2-1, with 7 positions matching TRBD1. The germline gives CDR1 SGHRS, CDR2 YFSETQ. Trimming cost V 3 bases and J 4 bases; bases outside gene matches: 10. This CDR3 has 16 residues.